This T cell receptor beta chain derives from a study of blood T cell repertoires in COVID-19. The overall study: Researchers got acute and convalescent COVID-19 samples from the United States, Italy and Spain. Sources were T cells, B-cell-depleted T cells, or PBMCs; the material itself was cDNA or gDNA.

This clone occurred a few times. After removal of 7 bases from V and 7 bases from J, the junction contained 4 bases not matched to a gene. CDR3 size: 13 residues. The germline V gene has CDR1 SNHLY and CDR2 FYNNEI. In the original analysis: Cell counts per sample came from amplifying reference gene primers. Assay used: immunoSEQ multiplex PCR; TCRdb lists only in-frame clones, some missing. For V, J and clone size, that table is used; D and trimming come from the DNA. The repertoire has 150,000 to 200,000 clones, approximately 74% of them found once; the top ten carry 3%. The sequence came from a woman aged 80 or over with acute or convalescent COVID-19. The chain joins TRBV2 to TRBJ1-6, with 7 bases identical to TRBD1. The source material was peripheral blood. CDR3 region: CASTGTANSPLHF. For the CDR3, the DNA is TGTGCCAGCACCGGGACAGCAAATTCACCCCTCCACTTT. Using reference TRBV2 and TRBJ1-6 for the parts outside the CDR3, the full variable domain is EPEVTQTPSHQVTQMGQEVILRCVPISNHLYFYWYRQILGQKVEFLVSFYNNEISEKSEIFDDQFSVERPDGSNFTLKIRSTKLEDSAMYFCASTGTANSPLHFGNGTRLTVT.